This T cell receptor beta chain was recorded in a study of blood T cell repertoires in COVID-19. On the study more broadly: The United States, Italy and Spain provided the acute and convalescent COVID-19 samples.

As originally analysed: Nucleated cell number was recorded as an estimate derived from reference gene primer amplification. Method: immunoSEQ multiplex PCR; TCRdb's copy keeps in-frame clones and lacks some. D and trimming were read from the DNA, whereas the V and J calls and clone size are those reported in that table. The top ten clones hold roughly 2.2% of a sample with some 150,000 clones, over 65% of them seen once. Turning to this clone: One junction end does not reproduce the germline sequence, and a read error may be involved.

The receptor comes from a man aged 65 to 85 with acute or convalescent COVID-19. Sequenced material: peripheral blood.

CDR3 sequence: CASSLGRADNEQFF. The CDR3 coding sequence is TGTGCTAGCAGCTTAGGGCGGGCGGACAATGAGCAGTTCTTC. The chain links TRBV7-7 to TRBJ2-1; a possible D gene is TRBD2 (5 bases). The CDR3 spans 14 residues. The germline CDR1 and CDR2 sequences are SSHAT and FNYEAQ (reference sequence).